This passage covers 21 T cell receptor beta chains from one sample sequenced in a study of beta chain features in type 1 diabetes. Sequenced material consisted of expressed TCRB transcripts (all of the isolated RNA was reverse transcribed). The table came from immunoSEQ multiplex PCR; TCRdb's copy has only in-frame clones and leaves some out. The sample carries about 620,000 clones, around 15% recorded once. Sequences were obtained from naive CD4+ T cells from blood. The receptors were gathered from a young man in good health.

CDR3 nucleotides: TGTGCCAGCGGGCCTCCGGGGACTAGCTTCAATGAGCAGTTCTTC. It codes for CASGPPGTSFNEQFF. J is TRBJ2-1 and V is TRBV6-5; 9 bases line up with TRBD2. The CDR3 loop spans 15 amino acids. Germline trimming cut 8 bases from V and 6 bases from J; bases unmatched to any gene: 11. From germline, CDR1 is MNHEY and CDR2 SVGAGI.

This rearrangement joins TRBV7-6 to TRBJ2-1, with D possibly matching TRBD1 (6 bases). V lost 3 bases and J lost 6, with 15 bases in between. Germline-derived CDR1 and CDR2 are SGHVS and FNYEAQ. The CDR3 loop spans 15 amino acids. DNA for the CDR3: TGTGCCAGCAGCTTTGGGGGCGTGGGGGCCAATGAGCAGTTCTTC. Translated: CASSFGGVGANEQFF.

This sequence joins TRBV28 and TRBJ2-2; tentative D call: TRBD2 (5 bases). Trimming pared 3 bases from V and 0 bases from J, leaving 11 bases between. Germline values: CDR1 MDHEN, CDR2 SYDVKM. This CDR3 comprises 16 residues. CDR3 sequence reads: CASSLLRTSNTGELFF. DNA for the CDR3: TGTGCCAGCAGTTTGTTGCGGACTTCGAACACCGGGGAGCTGTTTTTT.

The chain is built from TRBV11-1 and TRBJ1-2; tentatively, D is TRBD1 (5 bases). The CDR3 is made up of 13 amino acids. Germline assignment: CDR1 SGHAT and CDR2 FQDESV (reference sequence). V gave up 4 bases and J gave up 8 bases, with 14 bases separating them. The CDR3 loop is CASSSGTHAGYTF. For the CDR3, the DNA is TGTGCCAGCAGCTCGGGGACTCACGCGGGCTACACCTTC.

This clone was seen a few times. Its ends do not fully match the called genes, so a read error is possible. The chain employs TRBV6-6 and TRBJ2-7; D may be TRBD1 (5 bases). The CDR3 is made up of 13 amino acids. Germline V gene sequence: CDR1 MNHNY, CDR2 SVGAGI (reference sequence). CDR3 coding DNA: TGTGCCATCAGTCTTACTCAGGGCTACGAGCAGTACTTC. As protein: CAISLTQGYEQYF.

This clone was recorded only once. V and J are TRBV10-2 and TRBJ2-7; D gene ambiguous. CDR3 size: 14 residues. The germline CDR1 and CDR2 sequences are WSHSY and SAAADI. V dropped 2 bases and J dropped 2 bases, with 10 bases sitting between them. The CDR3 here is CASSEQGNTYEQYF. The CDR3 DNA is TGCGCCAGCAGTGAGCAAGGGAATACCTACGAGCAGTACTTC.

This chain uses TRBV27 with TRBJ2-1, with 8 bases lining up with TRBD1. Trimming cost V 5 bases and J 7 bases; bases outside gene matches: 16. The germline V gene encodes CDR1 MNHEY and CDR2 SMNVEV (reference sequence). The CDR3 is 17 residues long. The DNA for the CDR3 is TGTGCCAGCAGTCGACTCACCGGGACAGGCGAAGGGAATGAGCAGTTCTTC. Its protein product is CASSRLTGTGEGNEQFF.

The rearrangement joins TRBV18 to TRBJ2-2; 7 bases map to TRBD2. The junction had 8 bases not matched to a gene; V was cut back by 2 bases and J by 5 bases. CDR3 size: 16 residues. The germline V gene encodes CDR1 KGHSH and CDR2 LQKENI. The DNA for the CDR3 is TGTGCCAGCTCACCAATCGAGGCTAGCGGAACCGGGGAGCTGTTTTTT. Protein: CASSPIEASGTGELFF.

This clone was detected only a few times. V usage is TRBV7-9 and J usage is TRBJ1-6; D not certain. Germline CDR1 is SEHNR and CDR2 is FQNEAQ (reference sequence). CDR3 size: 13 residues. The germline V and J ends were trimmed by 7 bases and 4 bases, with 8 bases remaining between them. The CDR3: CASKGGYNSPLHF. In DNA form, the CDR3 reads TGTGCCAGCAAGGGAGGGTATAATTCACCCCTCCACTTT.

The rearrangement links TRBV4-2 to TRBJ2-3; 7 bases map to TRBD2. J gave up 4 bases and V 3 bases, and 10 bases lay outside the gene matches. Looked up from germline, CDR1 is LGHNA and CDR2 is YNFKEQ. The length of the CDR3 is 16 residues. CDR3 protein: CASSQMVAGLADTQYF. In DNA form, the CDR3 reads TGTGCCAGCAGCCAGATGGTAGCGGGTTTGGCAGATACGCAGTATTTT.

The chain couples TRBV7-8 to TRBJ2-7, with D possibly TRBD1 on 5 matching bases. The CDR3 has 15 residues. Trimming removed 4 bases at V and 1 base at J, with 14 bases between. Germline V gene data show CDR1 as SGHVS and CDR2 as FQNEAQ. The CDR3 sequence is CASSSYRRASYEQYF. CDR3 nucleotide sequence: TGTGCCAGCAGCTCATATCGCAGGGCATCCTACGAGCAGTACTTC.

This clone occurred a few times. V gene TRBV7-9 combines with J gene TRBJ2-5, with D possibly TRBD1 on 5 matching bases. This CDR3 is 12 amino acids long. Germline V gene data show CDR1 as SEHNR and CDR2 as FQNEAQ (reference sequence). V lost 6 bases to trimming and J lost 0 bases, with 5 bases between them. CDR3 sequence reads: CASRTDQETQYF. The CDR3 DNA reads as TGTGCCAGCAGGACAGACCAAGAGACCCAGTACTTC.

This clone was seen more than once but under ten times. The chain has TRBV7-9 and TRBJ1-3; D gene ambiguous. V was pared by 5 bases and J by 4 bases, with 9 bases between. The CDR3 is 13 amino acids. The germline gives CDR1 SEHNR, CDR2 FQNEAQ (reference sequence). The CDR3: CASSVDGGNTIYF. The CDR3 DNA is TGTGCCAGCAGCGTTGACGGCGGAAACACCATATATTTT. The full variable domain, rest sourced from reference TRBV7-9 and TRBJ1-3, is DTGVSQNPRHKITKRGQNVTFRCDPISEHNRLYWYRQTLGQGPEFLTYFQNEAQLEKSRLLSDRFSAERPKGSFSTLEIQRTEQGDSAMYLCASSVDGGNTIYFGEGSWLTVV.

This clone showed up just a few times. The chain links TRBV28 to TRBJ2-1, with TRBD2 matching 8 bases. The CDR3 runs to 15 residues. Germline values: CDR1 MDHEN, CDR2 SYDVKM. Unmatched junction bases numbered 3, after V lost 5 bases and J lost 0 bases. The CDR3: CASSASGSSYNEQFF. CDR3 DNA sequence: TGTGCCAGCAGTGCCAGCGGGAGCTCCTACAATGAGCAGTTCTTC.

This chain joins TRBV5-1 and TRBJ2-2, with D unresolved. The germline V and J ends were trimmed by 0 bases and 3 bases, with 6 bases remaining between them. Germline CDR1 SGHRS, CDR2 YFSETQ. This CDR3 comprises 14 residues. As DNA, the CDR3 is TGCGCCAGCAGCTTGGAGGCCCACACCGGGGAGCTGTTTTTT. Translation: CASSLEAHTGELFF.

This chain uses TRBV4-1 with TRBJ2-1; D may be TRBD1 (6 bases). The germline V and J ends were trimmed by 4 bases and 4 bases, with 20 bases remaining between them. The CDR3 has 17 amino acids. Looked up from germline, CDR1 is MGHRA and CDR2 is YSYEKL. The CDR3 reads CASSRQTGTRIYNEQFF. The CDR3 nucleotides are TGCGCCAGCAGCCGACAAACCGGGACACGGATTTACAATGAGCAGTTCTTC.

This clone has just a few counts. The chain carries TRBV14 and TRBJ1-1; weak D call: TRBD1 (5 bases). The CDR3 contains 15 residues. CDR1 and CDR2 (germline): SGHDN, FVKESK. Trimming cost V 0 bases and J 2 bases, with 10 bases left between them. The CDR3 DNA is TGTGCCAGCAGCCAAGAAGGGGTAGTAAACACTGAAGCTTTCTTT. Translating gives CASSQEGVVNTEAFF.

The table lists this clone with a few counts. This sequence joins TRBV5-1 and TRBJ2-5; D is perhaps TRBD1 (5 bases). V was trimmed by 4 bases and J by 2 bases, leaving 9 bases between them. Germline assignment: CDR1 SGHRS and CDR2 YFSETQ. The CDR3 has 13 amino acids. CDR3 protein: CASSPTVQETQYF. The CDR3 bases are TGCGCCAGCAGCCCGACAGTTCAAGAGACCCAGTACTTC.

This sequence joins TRBV2 and TRBJ1-4, with D unresolved. V lost 6 bases and J lost 5, with 10 bases in between. There are 13 residues in the CDR3. Germline V gene sequence: CDR1 SNHLY, CDR2 FYNNEI. This CDR3 is CASRGGVNEKLFF. DNA for the CDR3: TGTGCCAGCAGGGGAGGAGTAAATGAAAAACTGTTTTTT.

The chain has TRBV10-3 and TRBJ2-1; D possibly matches TRBD1 or TRBD2 (6 bases each). Trimming removed 11 bases at V and 7 bases at J, with 15 bases between. This CDR3 contains 12 residues. The germline gives CDR1 ENHRY, CDR2 SYGVKD. CDR3 loop: CASSPGANEQFF. CDR3 nucleotide sequence: TGTGCCTCGAGCCCGGGGGCGAATGAGCAGTTCTTC.

This clone was seen a handful of times. V usage is TRBV7-9 and J usage is TRBJ2-7, with unresolved D. Germline V CDR1 and CDR2: SEHNR, FQNEAQ (reference sequence). The CDR3 spans 13 residues. V lost 1 base, J lost 0 bases, and 4 bases lay in between. The CDR3 bases are TGTGCCAGCAGCTTAGGGTACTCCTACGAGCAGTACTTC. This sequence encodes CASSLGYSYEQYF. Full variable domain (missing parts from reference TRBV7-9 and TRBJ2-7): DTGVSQNPRHKITKRGQNVTFRCDPISEHNRLYWYRQTLGQGPEFLTYFQNEAQLEKSRLLSDRFSAERPKGSFSTLEIQRTEQGDSAMYLCASSLGYSYEQYFGPGTRLTVT.